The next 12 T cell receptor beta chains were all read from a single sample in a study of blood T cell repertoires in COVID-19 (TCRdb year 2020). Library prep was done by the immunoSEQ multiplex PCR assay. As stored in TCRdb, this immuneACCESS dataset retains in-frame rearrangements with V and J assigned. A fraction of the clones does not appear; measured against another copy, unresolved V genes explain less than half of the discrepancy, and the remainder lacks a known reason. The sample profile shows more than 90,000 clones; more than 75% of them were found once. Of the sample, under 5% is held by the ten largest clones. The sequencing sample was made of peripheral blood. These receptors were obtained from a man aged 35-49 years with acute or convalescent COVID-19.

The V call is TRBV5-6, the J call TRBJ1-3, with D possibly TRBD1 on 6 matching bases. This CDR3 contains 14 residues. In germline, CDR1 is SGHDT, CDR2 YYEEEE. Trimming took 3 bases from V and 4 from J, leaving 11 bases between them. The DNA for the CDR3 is TGTGCCAGCAGCTCCGGGACAAGGGGAAACACCATATATTTT. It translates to CASSSGTRGNTIYF. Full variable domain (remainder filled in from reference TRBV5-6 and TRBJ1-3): DAGVTQSPTHLIKTRGQQVTLRCSPKSGHDTVSWYQQALGQGPQFIFQYYEEEERQRGNFPDRFSGHQFPNYSSELNVNALLLGDSALYLCASSSGTRGNTIYFGEGSWLTVV.

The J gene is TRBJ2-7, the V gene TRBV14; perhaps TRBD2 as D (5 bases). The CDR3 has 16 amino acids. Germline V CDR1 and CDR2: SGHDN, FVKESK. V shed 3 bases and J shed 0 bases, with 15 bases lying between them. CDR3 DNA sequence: TGTGCCAGCAGCCACAAAGAGGGAGACCCCTCCTACGAGCAGTACTTC. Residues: CASSHKEGDPSYEQYF.

CDR3 protein: CASSQLTANNYGYTF. The CDR3 DNA follows: TGTGCCAGCAGCCAACTGACAGCTAATAACTATGGCTACACCTTC. The V call is TRBV3-1 (or the pseudogene TRBV3-2), the J call TRBJ1-2, with a weak D call TRBD1 (5 bases). The CDR3 consists of 15 residues. Between the trimmed V and J ends, which lost 2 bases and 1 base, there was a span of 11 bases. Germline V gene sequence: CDR1 LGHDT, CDR2 YNNKEL (reference sequence).

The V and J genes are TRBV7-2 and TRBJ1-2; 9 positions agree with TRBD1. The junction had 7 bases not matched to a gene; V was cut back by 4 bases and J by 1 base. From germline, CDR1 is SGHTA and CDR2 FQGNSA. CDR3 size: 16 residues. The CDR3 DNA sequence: TGTGCCAGCAGCTCAGAGATGGGACAGGGTAACTATGGCTACACCTTC. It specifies CASSSEMGQGNYGYTF.

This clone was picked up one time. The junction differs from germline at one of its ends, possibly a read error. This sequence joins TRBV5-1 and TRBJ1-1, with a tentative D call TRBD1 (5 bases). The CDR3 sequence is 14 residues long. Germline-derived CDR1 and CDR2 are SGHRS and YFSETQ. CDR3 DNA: TGCGCCAGCAGCTTACCCCGACAGCAGCCTGAGGCTTTCTTT. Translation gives CASSLPRQQPEAFF.

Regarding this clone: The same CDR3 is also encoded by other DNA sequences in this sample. The CDR3 bases are TGTGCCTGGAGTCCGGGGGGCGCGGGTCAGCCCCAGCATTTT. Translation gives CAWSPGGAGQPQHF. The J gene is TRBJ1-5, the V gene TRBV30; possibly TRBD1 for D (6 bases). The CDR3 extends over 14 amino acids. Germline CDR1 GTSNPN, CDR2 SVGIG (reference sequence). Between the trimmed V and J ends, which lost 2 bases and 6 bases, there was a span of 14 bases.

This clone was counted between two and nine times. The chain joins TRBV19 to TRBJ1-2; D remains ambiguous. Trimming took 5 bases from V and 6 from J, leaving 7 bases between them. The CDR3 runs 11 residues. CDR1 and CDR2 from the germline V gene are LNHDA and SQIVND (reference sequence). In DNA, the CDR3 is TGTGCCAGTAGTTTCAGCGATGGCTACACCTTC. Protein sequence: CASSFSDGYTF.

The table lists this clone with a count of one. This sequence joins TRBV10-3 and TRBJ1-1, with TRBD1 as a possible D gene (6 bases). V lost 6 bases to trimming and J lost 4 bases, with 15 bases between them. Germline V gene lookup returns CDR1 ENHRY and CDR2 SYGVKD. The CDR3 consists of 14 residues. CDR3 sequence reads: CAIRIQGEGTEAFF. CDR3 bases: TGTGCCATCAGGATACAGGGAGAGGGCACTGAAGCTTTCTTT.

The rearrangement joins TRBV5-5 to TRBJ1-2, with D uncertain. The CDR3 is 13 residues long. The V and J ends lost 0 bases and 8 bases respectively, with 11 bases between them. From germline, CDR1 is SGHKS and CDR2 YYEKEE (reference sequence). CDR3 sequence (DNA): TGTGCCAGCAGCTTGGGAACGGGGAGCGGCTACACCTTC. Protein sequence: CASSLGTGSGYTF.

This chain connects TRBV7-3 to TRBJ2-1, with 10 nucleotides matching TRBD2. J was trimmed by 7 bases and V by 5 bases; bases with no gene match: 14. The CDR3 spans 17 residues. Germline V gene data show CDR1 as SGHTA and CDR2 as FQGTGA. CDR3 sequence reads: CASSPTPALAGENEQFF. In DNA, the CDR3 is TGTGCCAGCAGCCCAACCCCTGCGCTAGCGGGGGAAAATGAGCAGTTCTTC.

The CDR3 spells CASSHAEARAYNSPLHF. The CDR3 nucleotides are TGCGCCAGCAGCCACGCCGAGGCCCGTGCCTATAATTCACCCCTCCACTTT. The chain employs TRBV4-1 and TRBJ1-6; no definite D call. CDR1 and CDR2 (germline): MGHRA, YSYEKL. Deletions cut 3 bases from V and 2 bases from J, with 14 bases between. The length of the CDR3 is 17 residues.

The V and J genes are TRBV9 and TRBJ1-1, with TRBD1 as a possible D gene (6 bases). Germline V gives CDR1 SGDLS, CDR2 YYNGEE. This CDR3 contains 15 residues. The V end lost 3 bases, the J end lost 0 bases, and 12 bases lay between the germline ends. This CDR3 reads CASSAGQFMNTEAFF. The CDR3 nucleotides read TGTGCCAGCAGCGCAGGACAGTTCATGAACACTGAAGCTTTCTTT.